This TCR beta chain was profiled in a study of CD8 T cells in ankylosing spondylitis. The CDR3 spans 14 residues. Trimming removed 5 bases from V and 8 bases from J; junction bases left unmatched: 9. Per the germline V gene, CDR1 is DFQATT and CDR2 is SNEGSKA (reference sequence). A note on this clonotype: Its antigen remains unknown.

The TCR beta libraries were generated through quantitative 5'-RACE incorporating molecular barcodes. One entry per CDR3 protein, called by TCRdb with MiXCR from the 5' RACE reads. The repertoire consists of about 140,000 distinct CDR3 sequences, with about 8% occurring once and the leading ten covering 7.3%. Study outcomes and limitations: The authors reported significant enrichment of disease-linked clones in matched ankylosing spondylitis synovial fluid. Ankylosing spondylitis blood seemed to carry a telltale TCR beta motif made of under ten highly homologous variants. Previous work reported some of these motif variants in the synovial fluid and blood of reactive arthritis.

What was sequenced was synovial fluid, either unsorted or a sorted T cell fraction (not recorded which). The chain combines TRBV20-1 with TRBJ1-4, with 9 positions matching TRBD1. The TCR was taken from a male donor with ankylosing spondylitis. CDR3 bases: TGCAGTGCTGCACAGGGGGCGGTCTACGAAAAACTGTTTTTT. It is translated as CSAAQGAVYEKLFF.